Shown below are 27 T cell receptor beta chains from a single sample sequenced in a study of OX40 agonist ivuxolimab in advanced cancers. Sequencing used immunoSEQ multiplex PCR; TCRdb keeps in-frame clones, though not all of them. Of about 14,000 clones in the sample, 70% to 80% are singletons; the top ten hold roughly 36%. The material was CD4+ or CD8+ T cells sorted from blood, obtained in a trial of the OX40 agonist ivuxolimab. The receptors derive from an adult with an advanced solid tumor such as melanoma, head and neck, liver or kidney cancer.

The rearrangement links TRBV7-6 to TRBJ2-7; 7 bases fit TRBD1. Germline-derived CDR1 and CDR2 are SGHVS and FNYEAQ. The CDR3 runs 15 residues. V shed 0 bases and J 0 bases; nucleotides not matched to a gene: 2. The CDR3 bases are TGTGCCAGCAGCTTAGCGACAGGGAGCTCCTACGAGCAGTACTTC. Residues: CASSLATGSSYEQYF.

This clone appeared once. The DNA for the CDR3 is TGTGCCAGCAGTGGCTTTTACCGGGACAGGGCTGCCTACGAGCAGTACTTC. The encoded protein is CASSGFYRDRAAYEQYF. V and J are TRBV28 and TRBJ2-7; TRBD1 matches at 9 bases. This CDR3 is 17 amino acids long. Germline V lookup: CDR1 MDHEN, CDR2 SYDVKM. V lost 5 bases to trimming and J lost 2 bases; unmatched junction nucleotides: 13.

The V gene is TRBV28, the J gene TRBJ1-1; 8 bases fit TRBD1. Losses at the gene ends were 5 bases for V and 2 bases for J; bases not matched to a gene: 4. The length of the CDR3 is 14 residues. Germline loops: CDR1 MDHEN, CDR2 SYDVKM. The CDR3 reads CASSLTGVNTEAFF. CDR3 DNA: TGTGCCAGCAGTCTGACAGGGGTTAACACTGAAGCTTTCTTT.

The chain employs TRBV9 and TRBJ2-7, with 8 bases identical to TRBD1. Germline loops: CDR1 SGDLS, CDR2 YYNGEE. CDR3 length: 14 amino acids. V was clipped by 4 bases and J by 7 bases; unmatched bases: 10. The CDR3 DNA reads as TGTGCCAGCAGCATGACAGGGGCCGGGAGAGAGCAGTACTTC. Encoded protein: CASSMTGAGREQYF.

The chain recombines TRBV13 with TRBJ2-7; 9 nucleotides align to TRBD1. Germline values: CDR1 PRHDT, CDR2 FYEKMQ (reference sequence). The CDR3 totals 15 residues. Losses at the gene ends were 1 base for V and 3 bases for J; bases not matched to a gene: 4. CDR3 nucleotide sequence: TGTGCCAGCAGCTTAGCGGGACAGGGATTCTACGAGCAGTACTTC. Translating it yields CASSLAGQGFYEQYF.

The chain is built from TRBV19 and TRBJ2-1; 8 nucleotides line up with TRBD2. CDR3 size: 15 residues. From germline, CDR1 is LNHDA and CDR2 SQIVND (reference sequence). The V segment lost 5 bases and the J segment 3 bases; nucleotides outside the gene matches: 6. The DNA of the CDR3 is TGTGCCAGTAGTCCTACTAGCGGAAACTACAATGAGCAGTTCTTC. This gives the protein CASSPTSGNYNEQFF.

The V call is TRBV4-1, the J call TRBJ2-2; unclear D gene. Germline V gives CDR1 MGHRA, CDR2 YSYEKL. With 3 bases removed from V and 6 bases from J, the gap between germline ends came to 5 bases. The CDR3 consists of 12 residues. The chain's CDR3 is CASSQISGELFF. CDR3 nucleotide sequence: TGCGCCAGCAGCCAGATCTCCGGGGAGCTGTTTTTT.

The gene calls are TRBV7-9 and TRBJ1-1; weak D call: TRBD1 (6 bases). V gave up 5 bases and J gave up 5 bases, with 21 bases separating them. The germline V gene encodes CDR1 SEHNR and CDR2 FQNEAQ (reference sequence). This CDR3 comprises 16 residues. CDR3: CASSPSPGGAKTEAFF. The CDR3 DNA reads as TGTGCCAGCAGCCCCTCCCCCGGGGGGGCGAAGACTGAAGCTTTCTTT.

The chain couples TRBV5-4 to TRBJ2-1; TRBD1 aligns across 8 bases. From germline, CDR1 is SGHNT and CDR2 YYREEE (reference sequence). The CDR3 sequence is 14 residues long. V shed 3 bases, J shed 7 bases, and the junction held 6 bases outside the gene matches. The CDR3 nucleotides read TGTGCCAGCAGCTGGGGCAGGGGGCTGAATGAGCAGTTCTTC. This gives the protein CASSWGRGLNEQFF.

The rearrangement links TRBV10-3 to TRBJ2-6, with TRBD1 as a possible D gene (5 bases). The germline gives CDR1 ENHRY, CDR2 SYGVKD. V was pared by 1 base and J by 2 bases, with 12 bases between. This CDR3 is 17 amino acids long. The CDR3 region has the DNA TGTGCCATCAGTGAGTTCGCCCCAGGGCCTGGGGCCAACGTCCTGACTTTC. This gives the protein CAISEFAPGPGANVLTF.

The chain employs TRBV10-3 and TRBJ2-7; no definite D call. The length of the CDR3 is 14 residues. V was clipped by 3 bases and J by 2 bases, with 11 bases between them. From germline, CDR1 is ENHRY and CDR2 SYGVKD. Here the CDR3 DNA reads TGTGCCATCAGTGATGGTGTCAGAACCTACGAGCAGTACTTC. It yields the protein CAISDGVRTYEQYF.

The CDR3 spells CASSIWGLALGYNEQFF. Written as DNA, the CDR3 is TGTGCCAGTAGTATATGGGGACTAGCCTTGGGTTACAATGAGCAGTTCTTC. The gene calls are TRBV19 and TRBJ2-1, with 9 bases aligning to TRBD2. V lost 2 bases, J lost 4 bases, and 9 bases stayed unmatched. The CDR3 totals 17 residues. Germline lookup yields CDR1 LNHDA and CDR2 SQIVND (reference sequence).

The chain combines TRBV28 with TRBJ1-2; weak D call: TRBD1 (6 bases). CDR1 and CDR2 from the germline V gene are MDHEN and SYDVKM. The CDR3 is 13 residues long. V was pared by 5 bases and J by 5 bases, with 12 bases between. CDR3 region: CASSPGGRYGYTF. DNA of the CDR3: TGTGCCAGCAGTCCCGGGGGCCGGTATGGCTACACCTTC.

This rearrangement joins TRBV7-9 to TRBJ2-1, with TRBD1 as a possible D gene (5 bases). Trimming pared 7 bases from V and 8 bases from J, leaving 15 bases between. CDR1 and CDR2 from the germline V gene are SEHNR and FQNEAQ (reference sequence). This CDR3 has 13 amino acids. The CDR3 coding sequence is TGTGCCAGCACTCAGCGATCCAGGGATGAGCAGTTCTTC. Its protein product is CASTQRSRDEQFF. The whole variable domain, filled in from reference TRBV7-9 and TRBJ2-1, reads DTGVSQNPRHKITKRGQNVTFRCDPISEHNRLYWYRQTLGQGPEFLTYFQNEAQLEKSRLLSDRFSAERPKGSFSTLEIQRTEQGDSAMYLCASTQRSRDEQFFGPGTRLTVL.

J is TRBJ2-7 and V is TRBV4-2, with a possible D match to TRBD2 (6 bases). Trimming removed 6 bases from V and 0 bases from J, with 15 bases in between. The CDR3 contains 15 residues. Per the germline V gene, CDR1 is LGHNA and CDR2 is YNFKEQ. The CDR3 DNA follows: TGTGCCAGCAGTCCTCGTTCCGGGGGCTCCTACGAGCAGTACTTC. Translation: CASSPRSGGSYEQYF.

This clone appeared a few times. A far larger clone is just one base off, so this is likely a read error. The sample holds other DNA sequences that translate to the same CDR3. The chain carries TRBV9 and TRBJ2-7; D possibly uses TRBD1 or TRBD2 (6 bases each). V lost 3 bases and J 5 bases, leaving 18 bases between the germline ends. This CDR3 spans 15 amino acids. Germline lookup yields CDR1 SGDLS and CDR2 YYNGEE. CDR3 residues: CASSGGHGGRDEQYF. The CDR3 DNA reads TGTGCCAGCAGCGGGGGGCACGGGGGCAGGGACGAGCAGTACTTC.

The chain combines TRBV5-4 with TRBJ1-1; D gene uncertain. The CDR3 extends over 13 amino acids. Germline V gene lookup returns CDR1 SGHNT and CDR2 YYREEE (reference sequence). V lost 2 bases, J lost 6 bases, and 11 bases lay in between. CDR3 sequence reads: CASSFGEGSEAFF. The CDR3 DNA reads as TGTGCCAGCAGCTTCGGGGAAGGCTCTGAAGCTTTCTTT.

The rearrangement joins TRBV4-2 to TRBJ1-4; no reliable D call. Germline CDR1 reads LGHNA; CDR2 reads YNFKEQ. The CDR3 covers 13 residues. V lost 4 bases and J lost 8, with 11 bases in between. DNA for the CDR3: TGTGCCAGCAGCCGTATGGTAAAGGAAAAACTGTTTTTT. Its translation: CASSRMVKEKLFF.

The rearrangement uses TRBV11-1 and TRBJ2-1; D unclear. This CDR3 region has 11 residues. CDR1 and CDR2 from the germline V gene are SGHAT and FQDESV (reference sequence). Trimming cost V 3 bases and J 9 bases, with 6 bases left between them. Written as DNA, the CDR3 is TGTGCCAGCAGCTTGTCGGGTGAGCAGTTCTTC. This translates into CASSLSGEQFF.

This chain uses TRBV7-8 with TRBJ2-1; 7 bases map to TRBD2. V gave up 1 base and J gave up 9 bases; unmatched junction bases: 3. CDR1 and CDR2 from the germline V gene are SGHVS and FQNEAQ. The CDR3 totals 13 residues. Here the CDR3 reads CASSLESGIEQFF. The CDR3 nucleotides read TGTGCCAGCAGCTTAGAAAGCGGGATTGAGCAGTTCTTC.

The J gene is TRBJ2-5, the V gene TRBV6-1; D is perhaps TRBD1 (5 bases). CDR3 size: 15 residues. The germline V gene has CDR1 MNHNS and CDR2 SASEGT. V shed 1 base and J shed 0 bases, with 9 bases lying between them. Written as DNA, the CDR3 is TGTGCCAGCAGTGAAGTGGGGCCTTACCAAGAGACCCAGTACTTC. Amino acids: CASSEVGPYQETQYF.

By sample share, this clone is medium-sized. Other DNA sequences of this sample code for an identical CDR3. The genes are TRBV6-4 and TRBJ2-3; TRBD2 is a possible D gene (6 bases). The CDR3 is made up of 14 amino acids. Deletions cut 3 bases from V and 0 bases from J, with 7 bases between. Per the germline V gene, CDR1 is MRHNA and CDR2 is SNTAGT. This chain's CDR3 is CASSEGTSTDTQYF. The DNA of the CDR3 is TGTGCCAGCAGTGAGGGGACTAGCACAGATACGCAGTATTTT.

This chain uses TRBV13 with TRBJ2-5; D not certain. The germline V gene encodes CDR1 PRHDT and CDR2 FYEKMQ (reference sequence). V was shortened by 2 bases and J by 2 bases, with 6 bases between the two germline ends. CDR3 size: 13 residues. The CDR3 DNA reads TGTGCCAGCAGCTTAAAACAACAAGAGACCCAGTACTTC. Its translation: CASSLKQQETQYF.

This clone is medium-sized. V usage is TRBV28 and J usage is TRBJ1-5; no firm D call. Germline CDR1 reads MDHEN; CDR2 reads SYDVKM. The CDR3 sequence is 11 residues long. Trimming took 6 bases from V and 4 from J, leaving 4 bases between them. CDR3 coding DNA: TGTGCCAGCAGAACGAATCAGCCCCAGCATTTT. It specifies CASRTNQPQHF.

This clone was detected once. The chain recombines TRBV5-4 with TRBJ2-3; 7 bases map to TRBD2. V shed 3 bases and J 0 bases; nucleotides not matched to a gene: 7. CDR1 SGHNT and CDR2 YYREEE come from the germline V gene (reference sequence). This CDR3 is 16 amino acids long. This chain's CDR3 is CASSSGLAVSTDTQYF. CDR3 DNA sequence: TGTGCCAGCAGCTCTGGGCTAGCGGTTAGCACAGATACGCAGTATTTT.

J is TRBJ2-7 and V is TRBV19; 9 bases align to TRBD2. The length of the CDR3 is 14 residues. Germline assignment: CDR1 LNHDA and CDR2 SQIVND (reference sequence). The junction had 5 bases not matched to a gene; V was cut back by 5 bases and J by 3 bases. The CDR3 sequence is CASSPGLAVYEQYF. CDR3 bases: TGTGCCAGTAGTCCGGGACTAGCAGTCTACGAGCAGTACTTC.

V is TRBV11-2 and J is TRBJ2-2; unclear D gene. V dropped 4 bases and J dropped 7 bases, with 10 bases sitting between them. The CDR3 extends over 13 amino acids. In germline, CDR1 is SGHAT, CDR2 FQNNGV. Written as DNA, the CDR3 is TGTGCCAGCAGCTCCGTTTTGGACGGGGAGCTGTTTTTT. Protein sequence: CASSSVLDGELFF.